This TCR beta chain was retrieved from a study of control samples from healthy donors and cancer patients. Trimming took off 9 bases at V and 0 bases at J, with 5 bases between the two ends. Germline CDR1 is MNHEY and CDR2 is SVGAGI. The CDR3 extends over 11 amino acids. Sequenced by immunoSEQ multiplex PCR; TCRdb stores in-frame clones only, minus some. The repertoire consists of some 79,000 clones, with around 89% occurring once and the leading ten covering about 7.1%. This clonotype originated in a man in his fifties in good health. The sample comprised blood. V gene TRBV6-5 combines with J gene TRBJ1-1; D uncertain. The CDR3 protein is CARALNTEAFF. DNA of the CDR3: TGTGCCAGGGCCTTGAACACTGAAGCTTTCTTT.